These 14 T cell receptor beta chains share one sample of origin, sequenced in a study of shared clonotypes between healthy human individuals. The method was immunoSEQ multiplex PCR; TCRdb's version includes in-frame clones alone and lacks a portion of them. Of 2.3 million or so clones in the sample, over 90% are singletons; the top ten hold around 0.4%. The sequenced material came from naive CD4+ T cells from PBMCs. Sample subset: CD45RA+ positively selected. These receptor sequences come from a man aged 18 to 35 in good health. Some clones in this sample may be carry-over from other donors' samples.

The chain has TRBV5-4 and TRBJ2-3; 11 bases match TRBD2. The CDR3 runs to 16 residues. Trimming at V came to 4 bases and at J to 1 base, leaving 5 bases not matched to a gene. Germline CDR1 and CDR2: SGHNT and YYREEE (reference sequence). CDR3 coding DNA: TGTGCCAGCAGCAAACTAGCGGGAGACCGCACAGATACGCAGTATTTT. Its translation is CASSKLAGDRTDTQYF.

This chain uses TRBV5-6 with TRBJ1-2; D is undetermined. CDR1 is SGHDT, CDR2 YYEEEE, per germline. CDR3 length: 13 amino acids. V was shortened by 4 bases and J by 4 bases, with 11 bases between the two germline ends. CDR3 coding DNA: TGTGCCAGCAGCAGCTGGGTAGTCTATGGCTACACCTTC. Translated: CASSSWVVYGYTF.

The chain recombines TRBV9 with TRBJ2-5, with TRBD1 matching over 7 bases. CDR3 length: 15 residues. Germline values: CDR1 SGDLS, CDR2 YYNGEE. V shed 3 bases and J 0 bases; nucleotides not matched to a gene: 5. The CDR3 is CASSGQGRYQETQYF. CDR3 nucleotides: TGTGCCAGCAGCGGACAGGGACGGTACCAAGAGACCCAGTACTTC. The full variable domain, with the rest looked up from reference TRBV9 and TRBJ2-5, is DSGVTQTPKHLITATGQRVTLRCSPRSGDLSVYWYQQSLDQGLQFLIQYYNGEERAKGNILERFSAQQFPDLHSELNLSSLELGDSALYFCASSGQGRYQETQYFGPGTRLLVL.

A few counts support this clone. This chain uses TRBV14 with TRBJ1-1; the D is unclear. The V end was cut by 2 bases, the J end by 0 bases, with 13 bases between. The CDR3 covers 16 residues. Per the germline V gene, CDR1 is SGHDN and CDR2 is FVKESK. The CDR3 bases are TGTGCCAGCAGCCAATACGGAGGCAGCCTGAACACTGAAGCTTTCTTT. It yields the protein CASSQYGGSLNTEAFF.

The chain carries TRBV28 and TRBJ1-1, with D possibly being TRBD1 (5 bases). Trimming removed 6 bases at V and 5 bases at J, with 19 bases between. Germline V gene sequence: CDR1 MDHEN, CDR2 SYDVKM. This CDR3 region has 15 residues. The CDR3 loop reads CASSEAGLGVTEAFF. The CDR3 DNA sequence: TGTGCCAGCAGCGAAGCCGGCTTAGGGGTAACTGAAGCTTTCTTT.

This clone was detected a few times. The CDR3 region has the DNA TGCGCCAGCAGCTTGTCGGTTGGTGGCAATCAGCCCCAGCATTTT. This translates into CASSLSVGGNQPQHF. The chain is built from TRBV5-1 and TRBJ1-5, with D hard to call. Germline V gives CDR1 SGHRS, CDR2 YFSETQ. The CDR3 covers 15 residues. V dropped 1 base and J dropped 2 bases, with 10 bases sitting between them.

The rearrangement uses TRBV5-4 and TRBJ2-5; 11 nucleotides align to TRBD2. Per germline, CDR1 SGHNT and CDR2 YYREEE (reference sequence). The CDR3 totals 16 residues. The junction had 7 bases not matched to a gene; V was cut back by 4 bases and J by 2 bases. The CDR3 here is CASSLGTSGQQETQYF. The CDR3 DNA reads TGTGCCAGCAGCCTCGGGACTAGCGGACAACAAGAGACCCAGTACTTC.

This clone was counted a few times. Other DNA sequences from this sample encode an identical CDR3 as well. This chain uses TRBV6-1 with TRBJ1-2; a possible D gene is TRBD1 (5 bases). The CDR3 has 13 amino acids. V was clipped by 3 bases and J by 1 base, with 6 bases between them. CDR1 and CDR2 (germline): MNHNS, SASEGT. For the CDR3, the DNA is TGTGCCAGCAGTGATCAGGGTAACTATGGCTACACCTTC. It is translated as CASSDQGNYGYTF.

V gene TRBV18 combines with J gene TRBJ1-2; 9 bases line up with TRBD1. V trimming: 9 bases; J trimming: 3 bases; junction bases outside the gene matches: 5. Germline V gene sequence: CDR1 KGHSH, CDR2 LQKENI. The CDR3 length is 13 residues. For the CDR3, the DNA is TGTGCCAGTAACAGGGGGCTGGACTATGGCTACACCTTC. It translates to CASNRGLDYGYTF.

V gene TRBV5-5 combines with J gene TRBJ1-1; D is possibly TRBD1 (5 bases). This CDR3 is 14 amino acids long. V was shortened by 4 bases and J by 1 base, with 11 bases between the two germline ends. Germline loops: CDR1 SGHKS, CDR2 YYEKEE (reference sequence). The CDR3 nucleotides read TGTGCCAGCAGCAGGGACCCCTGGAACACTGAAGCTTTCTTT. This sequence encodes CASSRDPWNTEAFF.

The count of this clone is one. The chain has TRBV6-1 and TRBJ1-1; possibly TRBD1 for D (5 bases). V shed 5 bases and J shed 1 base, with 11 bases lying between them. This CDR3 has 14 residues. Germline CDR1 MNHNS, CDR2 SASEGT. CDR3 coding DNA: TGTGCCAGCAGTACTAGGGGACCGAACACTGAAGCTTTCTTT. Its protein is CASSTRGPNTEAFF.

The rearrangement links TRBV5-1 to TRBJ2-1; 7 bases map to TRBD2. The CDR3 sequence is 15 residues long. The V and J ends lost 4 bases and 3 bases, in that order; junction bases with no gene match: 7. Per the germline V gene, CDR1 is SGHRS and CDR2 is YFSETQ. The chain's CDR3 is CASSIQRGNYNEQFF. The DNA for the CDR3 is TGCGCCAGCAGCATCCAGCGGGGAAACTACAATGAGCAGTTCTTC. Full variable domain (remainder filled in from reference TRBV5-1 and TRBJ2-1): KAGVTQTPRYLIKTRGQQVTLSCSPISGHRSVSWYQQTPGQGLQFLFEYFSETQRNKGNFPGRFSGRQFSNSRSEMNVSTLELGDSALYLCASSIQRGNYNEQFFGPGTRLTVL.

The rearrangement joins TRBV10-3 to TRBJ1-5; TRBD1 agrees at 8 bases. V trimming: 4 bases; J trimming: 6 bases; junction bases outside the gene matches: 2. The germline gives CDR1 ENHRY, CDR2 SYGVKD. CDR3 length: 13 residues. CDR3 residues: CAISGDRGQPQHF. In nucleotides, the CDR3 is TGTGCCATCAGTGGCGACAGGGGTCAGCCCCAGCATTTT.

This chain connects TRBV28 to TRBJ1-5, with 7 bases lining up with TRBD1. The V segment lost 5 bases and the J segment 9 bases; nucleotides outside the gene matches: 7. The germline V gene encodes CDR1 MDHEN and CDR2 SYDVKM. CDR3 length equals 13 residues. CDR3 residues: CASSTGAAGPQHF. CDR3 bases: TGTGCCAGCAGTACAGGGGCCGCTGGGCCCCAGCATTTT. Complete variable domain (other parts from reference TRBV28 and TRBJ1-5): DVKVTQSSRYLVKRTGEKVFLECVQDMDHENMFWYRQDPGLGLRLIYFSYDVKMKEKGDIPEGYSVSREKKERFSLILESASTNQTSMYLCASSTGAAGPQHFGDGTRLSIL.